Presented here are 9 T cell receptor beta chains from one specimen sequenced in a study of T cell responses to AZD1222 COVID-19 vaccine. Produced via immunoSEQ multiplex PCR; TCRdb's table is partial and in-frame only. The data show around 100,000 clones, about 87% seen once. Sequenced here: peripheral blood, sampled on day 0 of AZD1222 vaccination. These receptors came from an adult in good health.

This clone came up once. The chain joins TRBV18 to TRBJ1-4; TRBD1 is a possible D gene (5 bases). With 4 bases removed from V and 0 bases from J, the gap between germline ends came to 12 bases. This CDR3 region has 16 residues. From germline, CDR1 is KGHSH and CDR2 LQKENI. The CDR3 protein is CASSLAGPATNEKLFF. For the CDR3, the DNA is TGTGCCAGCTCACTCGCGGGGCCTGCAACTAATGAAAAACTGTTTTTT. Supplemented by reference TRBV18 and TRBJ1-4, the full variable domain reads NAGVMQNPRHLVRRRGQEARLRCSPMKGHSHVYWYRQLPEEGLKFMVYLQKENIIDESGMPKERFSAEFPKEGPSILRIQQVVRGDSAAYFCASSLAGPATNEKLFFGSGTQLSVL.

The rearrangement joins TRBV7-7 to TRBJ1-3; 8 bases map to TRBD1. Trimming took 5 bases from V and 3 from J; bases not matched to a gene: 9. This CDR3 is 16 amino acids long. CDR1 SSHAT and CDR2 FNYEAQ come from the germline V gene (reference sequence). The CDR3 sequence: CASSGTDRVFGNTIYF. CDR3 DNA sequence: TGTGCCAGCAGCGGAACGGACAGGGTCTTTGGAAACACCATATATTTT.

The genes are TRBV10-1 and TRBJ2-3; no firm D call. CDR3 length: 13 residues. Trimming removed 0 bases from V and 10 bases from J, with 11 bases in between. Germline V gene sequence: CDR1 WNHNN, CDR2 SYGVQD (reference sequence). The chain's CDR3 is CASSESRSSSQYF. The CDR3 DNA sequence: TGCGCCAGCAGTGAGTCCAGATCTTCCTCGCAGTATTTT.

This clone was seen a single time. The rearrangement joins TRBV2 to TRBJ1-1; 7 bases are a match to TRBD1. J gave up 14 bases and V 5 bases, and 14 bases lay outside the gene matches. Germline values: CDR1 SNHLY, CDR2 FYNNEI. The CDR3 extends over 13 amino acids. The CDR3 bases are TGTGCCAGCAGTACCGAGCTGACAGGGATGACATTCTTT. It specifies CASSTELTGMTFF.

The V call is TRBV28, the J call TRBJ2-7, with 7 bases identical to TRBD1. The CDR3 spans 11 residues. Germline V gene sequence: CDR1 MDHEN, CDR2 SYDVKM. After removal of 10 bases from V and 3 bases from J, the junction contained 3 bases not matched to a gene. The CDR3: CATRDSYEQYF. CDR3 DNA: TGTGCCACCCGGGACAGCTACGAGCAGTACTTC.

The chain combines TRBV19 with TRBJ1-5, with D unresolved. V lost 1 base and J 1 base, leaving 11 bases between the germline ends. Germline assignment: CDR1 LNHDA and CDR2 SQIVND (reference sequence). The CDR3 has 16 amino acids. DNA of the CDR3: TGTGCCAGTAGTATAGGATCGCGAGGGAGCAATCAGCCCCAGCATTTT. Translating it yields CASSIGSRGSNQPQHF.

This clone appeared a few times. The chain combines TRBV6-4 with TRBJ2-1; D unresolved. Trimming removed 3 bases from V and 6 bases from J, with 12 bases in between. The CDR3 extends over 14 amino acids. CDR1 and CDR2 from the germline V gene are MRHNA and SNTAGT. CDR3 coding DNA: TGTGCCAGCAGTGATGACCACGCCGGCAATGAGCAGTTCTTC. Translation gives CASSDDHAGNEQFF.

V is TRBV27 and J is TRBJ2-5, with D possibly called TRBD1 or TRBD2 (5 bases each). CDR1 is MNHEY, CDR2 SMNVEV, per germline (reference sequence). Trimming took off 4 bases at V and 4 bases at J, with 13 bases between the two ends. This CDR3 region has 14 residues. The CDR3 region is CASSWMGDGETQYF. In DNA, the CDR3 is TGTGCCAGCAGTTGGATGGGGGATGGAGAGACCCAGTACTTC.

This sequence joins TRBV7-9 and TRBJ1-2; the D gene is possibly TRBD1 (5 bases). Germline-derived CDR1 and CDR2 are SEHNR and FQNEAQ (reference sequence). The CDR3 totals 16 residues. The V gene lost 1 base and the J gene lost 3 bases, with 15 bases spanning the gap. The CDR3 sequence is CASSLVAAGSYYGYTF. The CDR3 nucleotides read TGTGCCAGCAGCTTAGTCGCGGCAGGGTCTTACTATGGCTACACCTTC.